These 27 T cell receptor beta chains originate from one sample sequenced in a study of control samples from healthy donors and cancer patients. TCRdb's table, derived via immunoSEQ multiplex PCR, lists solely in-frame clones and lacks some. Among roughly 88,000 clones listed, 90% to 95% were seen once. Sequencing was performed on blood. The source is a man aged 50-60 years in good health.

The gene calls are TRBV10-3 and TRBJ1-3; D call uncertain. The CDR3 contains 17 residues. Germline loops: CDR1 ENHRY, CDR2 SYGVKD. Deletions cut 9 bases from V and 0 bases from J, with 21 bases between. CDR3 loop: CAISPAPGGNSGNTIYF. CDR3 coding DNA: TGTGCCATATCACCGGCCCCGGGTGGGAACTCTGGAAACACCATATATTTT.

The chain employs TRBV6-5 and TRBJ2-2, with 8 bases fitting TRBD1. V lost 6 bases, J lost 5 bases, and 8 bases stayed unmatched. The germline V gene encodes CDR1 MNHEY and CDR2 SVGAGI. The CDR3 is 15 residues long. CDR3 amino acids: CASSRDRGNTGELFF. The CDR3 DNA follows: TGTGCCAGCAGCCGCGACAGGGGTAATACCGGGGAGCTGTTTTTT.

The chain employs TRBV14 and TRBJ1-6; the match to TRBD1 covers 8 bases. V was pared by 7 bases and J by 6 bases, with 5 bases of the junction left unmatched. CDR1 SGHDN and CDR2 FVKESK come from the germline V gene. The CDR3 spans 14 residues. CDR3 nucleotide sequence: TGTGCCAGCAATACAGGGGGTCTTAATTCACCCCTCCACTTT. Encoded protein: CASNTGGLNSPLHF.

The chain has TRBV19 and TRBJ2-5, with D tentatively TRBD1 (5 bases). CDR3 length: 13 amino acids. V lost 6 bases and J 2 bases, leaving 10 bases between the germline ends. Per germline, CDR1 LNHDA and CDR2 SQIVND (reference sequence). The CDR3 here is CASRTDRQETQYF. The CDR3 nucleotides read TGTGCCAGTAGGACCGACAGACAAGAGACCCAGTACTTC.

This chain connects TRBV3-1 (or the pseudogene TRBV3-2) to TRBJ2-3; maybe TRBD1 (5 bases). The V and J ends lost 1 base and 5 bases respectively, with 13 bases between them. Germline CDR1 and CDR2: LGHDT and YNNKEL (reference sequence). CDR3 size: 15 residues. The CDR3 spells CASSQAAGSEDTQYF. CDR3 nucleotide sequence: TGTGCCAGCAGCCAAGCGGCAGGGTCAGAAGATACGCAGTATTTT.

The chain links TRBV24-1 to TRBJ2-1, with TRBD2 matching over 8 bases. V lost 1 base to trimming and J lost 14 bases; unmatched junction nucleotides: 3. Germline CDR1 and CDR2: KGHDR and SFDVKD. The CDR3 is 12 residues long. The CDR3 region has the DNA TGTGCCACCAGTGATTTCGGGAGGGGTGAGTTCTTC. It codes for CATSDFGRGEFF.

The V and J genes are TRBV3-1 (or the pseudogene TRBV3-2) and TRBJ1-1; possibly TRBD1 for D (6 bases). V was trimmed by 8 bases and J by 5 bases, leaving 15 bases between them. The germline V gene encodes CDR1 LGHDT and CDR2 YNNKEL (reference sequence). This CDR3 has 13 amino acids. DNA of the CDR3: TGTGCCAGCTTCGGGGGCGGCCCTACTGAAGCTTTCTTT. Amino acid sequence: CASFGGGPTEAFF.

V and J are TRBV4-2 and TRBJ2-3; no clear D. CDR1 and CDR2 (germline): LGHNA, YNFKEQ. V lost 1 base and J 9 bases, leaving 14 bases between the germline ends. The CDR3 contains 14 residues. The CDR3 is CASSQAPLGDTQYF. The CDR3 nucleotides read TGTGCCAGCAGCCAAGCGCCCCTGGGCGACACGCAGTATTTT.

The sample holds one count of this clone. The chain uses TRBV9 and TRBJ2-2; 10 nucleotides align to TRBD1. CDR1 is SGDLS, CDR2 YYNGEE, per germline. The V gene end was trimmed by 1 base and the J gene end by 5 bases; junction bases not matched to a gene: 2. The CDR3 sequence is 15 residues long. The CDR3 coding sequence is TGTGCCAGCAGCGTACGACAGGGGGCTACCGGGGAGCTGTTTTTT. This gives the protein CASSVRQGATGELFF.

This chain joins TRBV6-5 and TRBJ1-1; D gene unclear. In germline, CDR1 is MNHEY, CDR2 SVGAGI. This CDR3 has 13 amino acids. Trimming stripped 0 bases from V and 4 bases from J, with 6 bases between. The CDR3 reads CASSYSMTTEAFF. The DNA for the CDR3 is TGTGCCAGCAGTTACTCGATGACCACTGAAGCTTTCTTT.

The J gene is TRBJ2-7, the V gene TRBV2; possibly TRBD1 or TRBD2 for D (5 bases each). This CDR3 is built from 15 residues. The ends were cut back, 2 bases at V and 7 bases at J, with 18 bases in the middle. CDR1 and CDR2 (germline): SNHLY, FYNNEI. The CDR3 DNA is TGTGCCAGCAGTGAAAGGGGTAGAGGGGTTGAGGAGCAGTACTTC. Its protein product is CASSERGRGVEEQYF.

The chain is built from TRBV19 and TRBJ2-5; D not resolved. Germline lookup yields CDR1 LNHDA and CDR2 SQIVND (reference sequence). The CDR3 is made up of 14 amino acids. V dropped 4 bases and J dropped 2 bases, with 11 bases sitting between them. CDR3 sequence (DNA): TGTGCCAGTAGTACCTTAACTGGACAAGAGACCCAGTACTTC. Its translation: CASSTLTGQETQYF.

The chain recombines TRBV29-1 with TRBJ2-7, with D possibly matching TRBD1 (5 bases). Germline V gene lookup returns CDR1 SQVTM and CDR2 ANQGSEA. Trimming pared 5 bases from V and 7 bases from J, leaving 21 bases between. This CDR3 is built from 14 residues. CDR3 nucleotides: TGCAGCGTTCACTACCCAGGTCCCGCAGGGGAGCAGTACTTC. It translates to CSVHYPGPAGEQYF.

The gene calls are TRBV5-6 and TRBJ2-3; 8 bases fit TRBD2. CDR3 size: 16 residues. Trimming cost V 2 bases and J 0 bases; bases outside gene matches: 5. CDR1 and CDR2 (germline): SGHDT, YYEEEE. The chain's CDR3 is CASSFPGGASTDTQYF. The DNA for the CDR3 is TGTGCCAGCAGCTTCCCCGGGGGGGCTAGCACAGATACGCAGTATTTT.

The gene calls are TRBV6-6 and TRBJ2-7, with TRBD1 matching 7 bases. The length of the CDR3 is 12 residues. Germline CDR1 is MNHNY and CDR2 is SVGAGI (reference sequence). The trim removed 8 bases at V and 6 bases at J, leaving 7 bases unmatched. The CDR3 bases are TGTGCCAGCGGCAGGGGGTCTGGCGAGCAGTACTTC. It yields the protein CASGRGSGEQYF.

The V and J genes are TRBV12-3 or TRBV12-4 and TRBJ1-5; 10 bases are a match to TRBD1. The CDR3 length is 12 residues. V lost 5 bases to trimming and J lost 15 bases; unmatched junction nucleotides: 7. CDR3 sequence: CASSPPDRGLHF. The CDR3 DNA sequence: TGTGCCAGCAGTCCTCCGGACAGGGGGTTGCATTTT.

The chain has TRBV2 and TRBJ2-7; 8 positions match TRBD1. The V gene end was trimmed by 5 bases and the J gene end by 3 bases; junction bases not matched to a gene: 3. This CDR3 contains 13 residues. The germline CDR1 and CDR2 sequences are SNHLY and FYNNEI. The CDR3 reads CASSHGQGYEQYF. The CDR3 DNA reads as TGTGCCAGCAGTCACGGACAGGGCTACGAGCAGTACTTC.

In DNA, the CDR3 is TGTGCCTGGAGTGGGGACAGGGGGAATCAGCCCCAGCATTTT. It yields the protein CAWSGDRGNQPQHF. The chain recombines TRBV30 with TRBJ1-5, with TRBD1 identical over 11 bases. This CDR3 spans 14 amino acids. Germline loops: CDR1 GTSNPN, CDR2 SVGIG (reference sequence). V shed 1 base, J shed 4 bases, and the junction held 0 bases outside the gene matches.

The chain recombines TRBV11-2 with TRBJ1-1, with D maybe TRBD1 (6 bases). The V and J ends lost 5 bases and 4 bases respectively, with 17 bases between them. This CDR3 region has 15 residues. Germline values: CDR1 SGHAT, CDR2 FQNNGV. The CDR3, as DNA: TGTGCCAGCAGCCTGGGGGCACCCACGGGCACTGAAGCTTTCTTT. Its protein is CASSLGAPTGTEAFF.

This chain connects TRBV7-9 to TRBJ1-1; D is undetermined. This CDR3 comprises 13 residues. The V end lost 4 bases, the J end lost 1 base, and 7 bases lay between the germline ends. Germline-derived CDR1 and CDR2 are SEHNR and FQNEAQ (reference sequence). CDR3 sequence (DNA): TGTGCCAGCAGCTGGCGGGGGAACACTGAAGCTTTCTTT. It is translated as CASSWRGNTEAFF.

This chain connects TRBV29-1 to TRBJ1-2, with 8 bases lining up with TRBD1. CDR3 size: 13 residues. Germline CDR1 reads SQVTM; CDR2 reads ANQGSEA. Germline trimming cut 4 bases from V and 4 bases from J; bases unmatched to any gene: 5. CDR3 sequence (DNA): TGCAGCGTTGTCTGGACAGGGCCCTATGGCTACACCTTC. This translates into CSVVWTGPYGYTF.

This chain joins TRBV11-3 and TRBJ2-3; 7 nucleotides align to TRBD1. Germline CDR1 SGHNT, CDR2 YENEEA. The CDR3 consists of 13 residues. The trim removed 3 bases at V and 6 bases at J, leaving 3 bases unmatched. CDR3 DNA sequence: TGTGCCAGCAGCTTCCCAGGGGGTGATACGCAGTATTTT. Its translation: CASSFPGGDTQYF.

The chain links TRBV2 to TRBJ1-4; 8 bases fit TRBD1. CDR1 and CDR2 (germline): SNHLY, FYNNEI. The CDR3 has 14 residues. The CDR3, as DNA: TGTGCAAGTCGGGAAGGGCAGGGGGCTGAAAAACTGTTTTTT. This encodes CASREGQGAEKLFF.

The chain links TRBV19 to TRBJ2-3, with D possibly called TRBD1 or TRBD2 (7 bases each). V was shortened by 7 bases and J by 4 bases, with 12 bases between the two germline ends. Germline CDR1 reads LNHDA; CDR2 reads SQIVND (reference sequence). The CDR3 has 13 amino acids. The CDR3 region is CASTGGEPDTQYF. The CDR3 bases are TGTGCCAGTACAGGGGGGGAGCCAGATACGCAGTATTTT.

The rearrangement joins TRBV14 to TRBJ2-1; a possible D gene is TRBD2 (6 bases). With 2 bases removed from V and 2 bases from J, the gap between germline ends came to 10 bases. The germline CDR1 and CDR2 sequences are SGHDN and FVKESK. This CDR3 is built from 15 residues. CDR3 loop: CASSQRGTTYNEQFF. The CDR3 DNA is TGTGCCAGCAGCCAACGGGGGACGACCTACAATGAGCAGTTCTTC.

The chain combines TRBV25-1 with TRBJ1-1; 8 nucleotides align to TRBD1. The CDR3 has 15 residues. The trim removed 5 bases at V and 3 bases at J, leaving 8 bases unmatched. The germline CDR1 and CDR2 sequences are MGHDK and SYGVNS. CDR3 bases: TGTGCCAGCAGTCGGAGGGCAGGGGGCGACACTGAAGCTTTCTTT. It specifies CASSRRAGGDTEAFF. The variable domain in full, completed from reference TRBV25-1 and TRBJ1-1, reads EADIYQTPRYLVIGTGKKITLECSQTMGHDKMYWYQQDPGMELHLIHYSYGVNSTEKGDLSSESTVSRIRTEHFPLTLESARPSHTSQYLCASSRRAGGDTEAFFGQGTRLTVV.

The CDR3, as DNA: TGTGCCAGCAGCTTAGGACAGGGCTGGGAGCAGTACTTC. The encoded protein is CASSLGQGWEQYF. J is TRBJ2-7 and V is TRBV7-9; TRBD1 matches at 7 bases. Germline V CDR1 and CDR2: SEHNR, FQNEAQ (reference sequence). The CDR3 spans 13 residues. V shed 1 base, J shed 7 bases, and the junction held 4 bases outside the gene matches.